This T cell receptor (beta chain) was observed in a study of control samples from healthy donors and cancer patients. The assay was immunoSEQ multiplex PCR, and TCRdb's table has in-frame clones only and misses some. Counted here are over 90,000 clones, around 88% occurring once; the ten biggest clones make up roughly 19%. On this clone itself: Other DNA sequences of this sample code for an identical CDR3.

The ends were cut back, 0 bases at V and 2 bases at J, with 5 bases in the middle. This CDR3 contains 13 residues. From germline, CDR1 is SGHRS and CDR2 YFSETQ. This receptor was taken from a man between 60 and 75 years old with lung cancer. The chain has TRBV5-1 and TRBJ1-1, with no clear D. Sequenced material: PBMCs. CDR3 residues: CASSLAGNTEAFF. CDR3 nucleotide sequence: TGCGCCAGCAGCTTGGCGGGAAACACTGAAGCTTTCTTT.